The rows below give T cell receptor beta chains drawn from one sample of a study of immune cell composition in non-small cell lung cancer. Generated by immunoSEQ multiplex PCR, the TCRdb table keeps only in-frame clones and is missing some. The table lists roughly 4,700 clones, 75% to 85% of them singletons. Sequencing was carried out using lung tumor tissue. The receptors derive from a human donor with non-small cell lung cancer. Both conserved end residues are part of each CDR3. The D gene is left open where the match is weak. Clone size is shown for a subset of rows, as once, few, many or a class of expanded clone.

- TRBJ2-7 TRBV4-3 - TGCGTCAGCAGCCAAGATTTTTCTAGCTGGATCGAGCAGTACTTC CVSSQDFSSWIEQYF
- TRBJ2-3 TRBV9 TRBD2 TGTGCCAGCAGCGTAACGGAGGGCGGGGGGCGCGGGGATACGCAGTATTTT CASSVTEGGGRGDTQYF
- TRBJ2-7 TRBV21-1 - TGTGCCAGCGAATTTATAGGACAGTTGTCCTACGAGCAGTACTTC CASEFIGQLSYEQYF
- TRBJ2-1 TRBV4-3 - TGCGCCAGCAGCCAAGTGTTAGGGGGGGGGAACTACAATGAGCAGTTCTTC CASSQVLGGGNYNEQFF
- TRBJ2-3 TRBV5-1 TRBD2 TGCGCCAGCAGCTCCTCTAGCGGGTTTAGCACAGATACGCAGTATTTT CASSSSSGFSTDTQYF
once TRBJ2-5 TRBV2 TRBD2 TGTGCCAGCAGTGGCGGGAGGTACCAAGAGACCCAGTACTTC CASSGGRYQETQYF
- TRBJ2-7 TRBV7-9 - TGTGCCAGCAACTTAGGGGCCGGGAACTCCTACGAGCAGTACTTC CASNLGAGNSYEQYF
medium-sized TRBJ2-1 TRBV10-3 TRBD2 TGTGCCATCAGTGAGGGTAGGAGCGGGAATGGTGAGCAGTTCTTC CAISEGRSGNGEQFF
large TRBJ1-1 TRBV30 - TGTGCCTGGAACAGGAGAGTGAACACTGAAGCTTTCTTT CAWNRRVNTEAFF
once TRBJ2-5 TRBV21-1 - TGTGCCAGCAGCAAAATCGCTAGCGGGGCCCCAGGTATCCAAGAGACCCAGTACTTC CASSKIASGAPGIQETQYF
- TRBJ2-1 TRBV29-1 - TGCAGCGTTGAGGGGCCAAGCGACTCCTACAATGAGCAGTTCTTC CSVEGPSDSYNEQFF
few TRBJ2-2 TRBV16 - TGTGCCAGCAGTCGAACAGCCGGGGAGCTGTTTTTT CASSRTAGELFF
- TRBJ1-5 TRBV11-2 TRBD1 TGTGCCAGCAGCCCCCGGGACAGGGCCAATCAGCCCCAGCATTTT CASSPRDRANQPQHF
medium-sized TRBJ2-5 TRBV2 - TGTGCCAGCAGTTCGGGTCACCAAGAGACCCAGTACTTC CASSSGHQETQYF
medium-sized TRBJ1-2 TRBV5-1 TRBD1 TGCGCCAGCAGCTTGGCGCAGGGGGCTGGCTATGGCTACACCTTC CASSLAQGAGYGYTF
- TRBJ2-1 TRBV18 - TGTGCCAGCTCACCCCTCGGCAATGAGCAGTTCTTC CASSPLGNEQFF
few TRBJ2-7 TRBV18 - TGTGCCAGCTCACCACGACAGGCCCAAACCAGGACCTACGAGCAGTACTTC CASSPRQAQTRTYEQYF
- TRBJ1-5 TRBV5-1 - TGCGCCAGCAGCTTCGCGGGAGAAGCTCAGCCCCAGCATTTT CASSFAGEAQPQHF
large TRBJ2-1 TRBV7-8 TRBD2 TGTGCCAGCAGCTCGTTAGTGGGACTAGAAAGGGGATACAATGAGCAGTTCTTC CASSSLVGLERGYNEQFF
- TRBJ1-2 TRBV5-6 - TGTGCCAGCAGAGACACAGGGCCGATTGGCTATGGCTACACCTTC CASRDTGPIGYGYTF
- TRBJ1-2 TRBV6-1 - TGTGCCAGCAGTGCAGGTGAATACGGCTATGGCTACACCTTC CASSAGEYGYGYTF
- TRBJ2-1 TRBV19 TRBD2 TGTGCCAGTAAGGGGACAGGGACTAGCGGGGGGCAGGACAATGAGCAGTTCTTC CASKGTGTSGGQDNEQFF
- TRBJ2-1 TRBV6-5 - TGTGCCAGCAGACCGGGACTTGGCTCCTACAATGAGCAGTTCTTC CASRPGLGSYNEQFF
- TRBJ2-5 TRBV28 TRBD2 TGTGCCAGCAGTTTAGGTACTAGCGGGGGGAGGACCCAGTACTTC CASSLGTSGGRTQYF
once TRBJ2-1 TRBV27 TRBD2 TGTGCCAGCACGACCGGGACTAGCGGGAGCAATGAGCAGTTCTTC CASTTGTSGSNEQFF
- TRBJ1-5 TRBV25-1 - TGTGCCAGCAGTGGGCCGGGGCAGCCCCAGCATTTT CASSGPGQPQHF
- TRBJ2-2 TRBV27 TRBD1 TGTGCCAGCAGCAAATTGACAGGGTTCACCGGGGAGCTGTTTTTT CASSKLTGFTGELFF
- TRBJ2-3 TRBV10-3 - TGTGCCATCAGGGTAGCAGATACGCAGTATTTT CAIRVADTQYF
large TRBJ2-6 TRBV5-8 - TGTGCCAGCAGCTTGTTTGGCAACGACGTCCTGACTTTC CASSLFGNDVLTF
- TRBJ2-3 TRBV5-1 TRBD2 TGCGCCAGCAGCTTGGTGACTAGCGGGGGGGGTCATCATACGCAGTATTTT CASSLVTSGGGHHTQYF
once TRBJ1-1 TRBV5-1 - TGCGCCAGCAGCTTGTATAGTCGGGGGGCGATCACTGAAGCTTTCTTT CASSLYSRGAITEAFF
- TRBJ2-5 TRBV5-6 - TGTGCCAGCAGCTTGGGACAGTGGGAGACCCAGTACTTC CASSLGQWETQYF
- TRBJ2-1 TRBV2 TRBD1 TGTGCCAGCTCGGGACAGGGATCAGGACACAATGAGCAGTTCTTC CASSGQGSGHNEQFF
- TRBJ1-3 TRBV6-5 TRBD1 TGTGCCAGCAGTTACTCCGACAGGGGTGGAAACACCATATATTTT CASSYSDRGGNTIYF
- TRBJ2-1 TRBV5-1 - TGCGCCAGCAGCTTGATGTCGAGCGGGCACAATGAGCAGTTCTTC CASSLMSSGHNEQFF
- TRBJ1-5 TRBV19 TRBD1 TGTGCCAGTAGTATATCAGGGGGCTACAATCAGCCCCAGCATTTT CASSISGGYNQPQHF
- TRBJ2-1 TRBV7-2 TRBD2 TGTGCCAGCAGCTTAACCCCCCGGAGGATAGCGGGGGGCAATGAGCAGTTCTTC CASSLTPRRIAGGNEQFF
- TRBJ2-1 TRBV25-1 TRBD2 TGTGCCAGCAGTGACCGGGACTACTCCTACAATGAGCAGTTCTTC CASSDRDYSYNEQFF
- TRBJ1-2 TRBV28 - TGTGCCAGCAGCCTAAGGTCGGCGGGTGGCTACACCTTC CASSLRSAGGYTF
- TRBJ2-6 TRBV5-1 - TGCGCCAGCAGCCTAGGACACCTCTCTGGGGCCAACGTCCTGACTTTC CASSLGHLSGANVLTF
- TRBJ1-1 TRBV5-4 - TGTGCCAGCAGCTTGAGAGTTAACACTGAAGCTTTCTTT CASSLRVNTEAFF
few TRBJ2-7 TRBV19 - TGTGCCAGTATTCTCCGGGATTCATACGAGCAGTACTTC CASILRDSYEQYF
- TRBJ1-5 TRBV28 TRBD1 TGTGCCAGCAGTTCCAGGGGGCGAGCCAGGGGCGGGCCCCAGCATTTT CASSSRGRARGGPQHF
once TRBJ1-2 TRBV6-1 TRBD1 TGTGCCAGCAGTGAAGCCACAGGGGGACTTCGTGGCTACACCTTC CASSEATGGLRGYTF
- TRBJ2-2 TRBV15 TRBD1 TGTGCCACCAGCTCCCGGGACAGGGGGACCGGGGAGCTGTTTTTT CATSSRDRGTGELFF
- TRBJ2-3 TRBV5-6 TRBD2 TGTGCCAGCAGCTCCGGACTAGCGGGAAGGGATACGCAGTATTTT CASSSGLAGRDTQYF
once TRBJ2-2 TRBV27 TRBD1 TGTGCCAGCAGGGTGACAGGGGGAATTTTAAACACCGGGGAGCTGTTTTTT CASRVTGGILNTGELFF
- TRBJ2-7 TRBV27 TRBD1 TGTGCCAGCAGTCTTGGACAGGACTTCTACGAGCAGTACTTC CASSLGQDFYEQYF